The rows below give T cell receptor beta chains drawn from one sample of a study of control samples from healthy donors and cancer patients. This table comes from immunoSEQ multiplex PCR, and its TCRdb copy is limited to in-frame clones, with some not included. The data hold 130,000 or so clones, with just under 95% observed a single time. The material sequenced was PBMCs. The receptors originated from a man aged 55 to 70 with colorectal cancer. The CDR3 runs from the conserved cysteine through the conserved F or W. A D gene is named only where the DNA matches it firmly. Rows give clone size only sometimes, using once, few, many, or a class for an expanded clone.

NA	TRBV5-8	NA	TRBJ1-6	TGTGCCAGCAGCCCCTGGGGGGGTTCGTCCTATAATTCACCCCTCCACTTT	CASSPWGGSSYNSPLHF
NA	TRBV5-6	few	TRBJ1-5	TGTGCCAGCAGCTTGGGGACTAGCAATCAGCCCCAGCATTTT	CASSLGTSNQPQHF
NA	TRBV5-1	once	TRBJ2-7	TGCGCCAGCAGCCCAGGGACTTCCCACGAGCAGTACTTC	CASSPGTSHEQYF
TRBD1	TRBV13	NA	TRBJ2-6	TGTGCCAGCAGCTCCACAGGGGCCTGGAGCTCTGGGGCCAACGTCCTGACTTTC	CASSSTGAWSSGANVLTF
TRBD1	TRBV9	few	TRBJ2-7	TGTGCCAGCAGCTTCGGACAGGGGATGGGCTCCTACGAGCAGTACTTC	CASSFGQGMGSYEQYF
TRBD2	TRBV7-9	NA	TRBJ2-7	TGTGCCAGCAGCTCCACGGGGGGGAGCGAGCAGTACTTC	CASSSTGGSEQYF
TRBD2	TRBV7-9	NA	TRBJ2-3	TGTGCCAGCACCCCTACAAGCGGGGGGCGGACGGATACGCAGTATTTT	CASTPTSGGRTDTQYF
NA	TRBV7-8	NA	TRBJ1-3	TGTGCCAGCAGCTTAGAGCACAGCTCTGGAAACACCATATATTTT	CASSLEHSSGNTIYF
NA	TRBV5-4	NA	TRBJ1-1	TGTGCCAGCAGCTTGGAAACGGGGATGAACACTGAAGCTTTCTTT	CASSLETGMNTEAFF
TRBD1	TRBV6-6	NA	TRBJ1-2	TGTGCCAGCAGTCACCCCGAGACAGGGGTCTATGGCTACACCTTC	CASSHPETGVYGYTF
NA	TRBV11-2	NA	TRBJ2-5	TGTGCCAGCAGCTCGATCCCCCAGGGATACCAAGAGACCCAGTACTTC	CASSSIPQGYQETQYF
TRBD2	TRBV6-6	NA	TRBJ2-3	TGTGCCAGCAGTTATGGGACTAGCGGGGTTGATACGCAGTATTTT	CASSYGTSGVDTQYF
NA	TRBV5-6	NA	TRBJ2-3	TGTGCCAGCAGCTTGTGGGAGACAGATACGCAGTATTTT	CASSLWETDTQYF
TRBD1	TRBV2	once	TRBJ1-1	TGTGCCAGCAGTGTTGGGCAGGGGGCTTTAACTGAAGCTTTCTTT	CASSVGQGALTEAFF
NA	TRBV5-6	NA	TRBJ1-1	TGTGCCAGCGCCTCAGGCCCGAACACTGAAGCTTTCTTT	CASASGPNTEAFF
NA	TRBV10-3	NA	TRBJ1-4	TGTGCCATCAGTGAGAGCGGACGGTCGAATGAAAAACTGTTTTTT	CAISESGRSNEKLFF
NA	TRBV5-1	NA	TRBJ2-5	TGCGCCAGCAGCTTGGGCTCAGAGACCCAGTACTTC	CASSLGSETQYF
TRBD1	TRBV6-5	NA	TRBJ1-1	TGTGCCAGCAGTTACTCAGAGGGGGCAGGCACTGAAGCTTTCTTT	CASSYSEGAGTEAFF
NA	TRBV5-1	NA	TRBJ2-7	TGCGCCAGCAGCTTGATCCCAGGGAGAAGCTCCTACGAGCAGTACTTC	CASSLIPGRSSYEQYF